The 14 T cell receptor beta chains below were found in one sample sequenced in a study of blood T cells in healthy people across ages. Combining a sample-barcoded 5' primer with a J-beta primer mix, a second PCR ran for roughly 6 to 12 cycles. TCRdb reanalysed the 5' RACE reads using MiXCR and keeps one entry per CDR3 protein. This sample carries 700,000 to 800,000 distinct CDR3 sequences, around 46% of them seen once, and the ten largest clones take roughly 19%. The sequenced sample consisted of blood. Receptors were obtained from a woman aged 60-70 years in good health.

This clonotype was counted between two and nine times. This chain links TRBV5-1 with TRBJ2-5; D may match TRBD1 or TRBD2 (5 bases each). Germline V gene lookup returns CDR1 SGHRS and CDR2 YFSETQ. V was shortened by 4 bases and J by 2 bases, with 18 bases between the two germline ends. The CDR3 totals 16 residues. CDR3 sequence: CASSPPVGTQQETQYF. In DNA, the CDR3 is TGCGCCAGCAGCCCTCCTGTCGGGACCCAACAAGAGACCCAGTACTTC.

V and J are TRBV6-6 and TRBJ2-5, with 9 bases lining up with TRBD1. The CDR3 is made up of 15 amino acids. The V gene's germline CDR1 is MNHNY and CDR2 SVGAGI (reference sequence). Trimming took 1 base from V and 5 from J; bases not matched to a gene: 5. CDR3 protein: CASSYFTGGEETQYF. CDR3 sequence (DNA): TGTGCCAGCAGTTACTTCACAGGGGGCGAGGAGACCCAGTACTTC.

This rearrangement joins TRBV6-1 to TRBJ2-2; possible D gene TRBD2, 5 bases. Trimming took off 4 bases at V and 2 bases at J, with 11 bases between the two ends. There are 15 residues in the CDR3. Germline CDR1 is MNHNS and CDR2 is SASEGT. The CDR3 sequence: CASSARTENTGELFF. The CDR3 nucleotides are TGTGCCAGCAGTGCCCGGACTGAAAACACCGGGGAGCTGTTTTTT.

The J gene is TRBJ2-7, the V gene TRBV7-9, with D perhaps given as TRBD1 or TRBD2 (5 bases each). Germline V gene lookup returns CDR1 SEHNR and CDR2 FQNEAQ (reference sequence). Between the trimmed V and J ends, which lost 0 bases and 3 bases, there was a span of 9 bases. This CDR3 comprises 14 residues. The CDR3 nucleotides are TGTGCCAGCAGCTTAGCCCGGGACCACTACGAGCAGTACTTC. Its translation: CASSLARDHYEQYF.

This clonotype was counted only a few times. J is TRBJ1-2 and V is TRBV12-3 or TRBV12-4; possible D gene TRBD1, 6 bases. The CDR3 is made up of 13 amino acids. V shed 3 bases and J shed 3 bases, with 8 bases lying between them. The CDR3 protein is CASSFGGHYGYTF. The DNA for the CDR3 is TGTGCCAGCAGTTTCGGGGGGCACTATGGCTACACCTTC.

To note about this clonotype: A clone one base away is much larger, so this may be a read error. This chain links TRBV7-2 with TRBJ2-7, with a possible D match to TRBD2 (6 bases). V was trimmed by 1 base and J by 10 bases, leaving 17 bases between them. Germline V gene lookup returns CDR1 SGHTA and CDR2 FQGNSA. The CDR3 spans 14 residues. The CDR3 protein is CASSLVTGEGTQYF. DNA for the CDR3: TGTGCCAGCAGCTTAGTCACGGGGGAAGGTACCCAGTACTTC.

Turning to this clonotype: This could be a read error, since a much larger clone is one nucleotide away. The chain is built from TRBV5-1 and TRBJ1-4; D uncertain. CDR3 length equals 16 residues. V lost 0 bases to trimming and J lost 5 bases, with 14 bases between them. Germline CDR1 SGHRS, CDR2 YFSETQ. The CDR3: CASSLAPPSVNEKLFF. DNA for the CDR3: TGCGCCAGCAGCTTGGCCCCCCCGAGCGTAAATGAAAAACTGTTTTTT. Filled out from reference TRBV5-1 and TRBJ1-4, the complete variable domain reads KAGVTQTPRYLIKTRGQQVTLSCSPISGHRSVSWYQQTPGQGLQFLFEYFSETQRNKGNFPGRFSGRQFSNSRSEMNVSTLELGDSALYLCASSLAPPSVNEKLFFGSGTQLSVL.

This sequence joins TRBV10-3 and TRBJ2-5; 12 positions match TRBD2. The end of the DNA fits TRBJ2-7 better, so the J call may be wrong. The CDR3 contains 14 residues. Germline lookup yields CDR1 ENHRY and CDR2 SYGVKD. The CDR3 DNA reads TGTGCCATCAGTCCGACTAGCGGGAGTTACGAGCAGTACTTC. This sequence encodes CAISPTSGSYEQYF.

This clonotype was counted only a few times. The chain carries TRBV2 and TRBJ1-6; weak D call: TRBD1 (5 bases). V lost 5 bases to trimming and J lost 8 bases, with 16 bases between them. The CDR3 extends over 15 amino acids. Germline lookup yields CDR1 SNHLY and CDR2 FYNNEI. CDR3 bases: TGTGCCAGCAGTCCCCCCGGGACGGGTGATTCACCCCTCCACTTT. This sequence encodes CASSPPGTGDSPLHF.

This clonotype was picked up many times. V usage is TRBV7-2 and J usage is TRBJ2-7; TRBD1 matches 7 bases. The CDR3 contains 13 residues. V gave up 6 bases and J gave up 5 bases; unmatched junction bases: 7. Germline values: CDR1 SGHTA, CDR2 FQGNSA. The CDR3 DNA is TGTGCCAGCAGACAGGGGACGCGGAACGAGCAGTACTTC. Its protein is CASRQGTRNEQYF.

This clonotype was seen ten or more times. J is TRBJ2-7 and V is TRBV12-3 or TRBV12-4; D may be TRBD1 (5 bases). Trimming stripped 6 bases from V and 1 base from J, with 10 bases between. This CDR3 has 13 residues. The CDR3 DNA sequence: TGTGCCAGCAGAGACAGCATATCCTACGAGCAGTACTTC. It yields the protein CASRDSISYEQYF.

This clonotype was detected a few times. The CDR3 here is CASSLTSGGALDTQYF. The CDR3 region has the DNA TGCGCCAGCAGCTTGACAAGCGGGGGGGCCTTGGATACGCAGTATTTT. The chain links TRBV5-1 to TRBJ2-3; TRBD2 matches at 10 bases. The CDR3 has 16 residues. Germline CDR1 reads SGHRS; CDR2 reads YFSETQ. V dropped 1 base and J dropped 6; count of bases not matched to a gene: 8.

This clonotype occurred a few times. At one of its ends the junction is not consistent with the germline gene, which may arise from a read error. This chain uses TRBV7-2 with TRBJ2-7; D gene ambiguous. CDR1 is SGHTA and CDR2 is FQGNSA in the germline V gene. The CDR3 has 15 residues. The DNA for the CDR3 is TGTGCCAGCAGCTTAGAGGCCGCCACCTCCCACGAGCAGTACTTC. It yields the protein CASSLEAATSHEQYF. Combining the CDR3 with reference TRBV7-2 and TRBJ2-7 gives the whole variable domain GAGVSQSPSNKVTEKGKDVELRCDPISGHTALYWYRQSLGQGLEFLIYFQGNSAPDKSGLPSDRFSAERTGGSVSTLTIQRTQQEDSAVYLCASSLEAATSHEQYFGPGTRLTVT.

This rearrangement joins TRBV20-1 to TRBJ2-1; 10 positions agree with TRBD2. Germline CDR1 reads DFQATT; CDR2 reads SNEGSKA (reference sequence). This CDR3 has 15 residues. The J segment lost 10 bases and the V segment lost 4 bases, leaving 13 bases of the junction unmatched. CDR3 sequence reads: CSAIKASGRVQEQFF. For the CDR3, the DNA is TGCAGTGCTATTAAAGCTAGCGGGAGAGTTCAGGAGCAGTTCTTC.